Sequencing of this T cell receptor beta chain was carried out in a study of blood T cell repertoires in COVID-19. This table comes from immunoSEQ multiplex PCR, and its TCRdb copy is limited to in-frame clones, with some not included. This table has about 200,000 clones, around nine tenths appearing once. This receptor was identified in a human donor in a cohort sampled during active COVID-19. The sample consisted of peripheral blood.

Here the CDR3 reads CASSRDRATGELFF. The CDR3 bases are TGTGCCAGCAGTCGGGACAGGGCCACCGGGGAGCTGTTTTTT. The J gene is TRBJ2-2, the V gene TRBV2, with TRBD1 identical over 9 bases. After removal of 5 bases from V and 4 bases from J, the junction contained 2 bases not matched to a gene. CDR1 and CDR2 from the germline V gene are SNHLY and FYNNEI. The CDR3 contains 14 residues.